A selection of T cell receptor beta chains follows, all from one sample in a study of blood T cell repertoires in COVID-19. Using immunoSEQ multiplex PCR, the repertoire was profiled, and TCRdb retains in-frame clones only, with some absent. The sample comprises 150,000 to 200,000 clones, 78% of which are singletons, and more than 11% rests with the top ten. Material: peripheral blood. These receptors originate from a woman older than 75 with acute or convalescent COVID-19. The CDR3 runs from the conserved cysteine through the conserved F or W. A D gene is named only where the DNA matches it firmly. Expanded clones are given a class, and other clones once, few, many or no size at all.

j_gene,abundance,d_gene,v_gene,CDR3nt,CDR3aa
TRBJ1-1,NA,NA,TRBV28,TGTGCCAGCAGTCCTTGGCCCAGGGGAGCTTTCTTT,CASSPWPRGAFF
TRBJ2-7,NA,TRBD2,TRBV5-1,TGCGCCAGCAGCTTTAGCGGGAGGCAGTACTTC,CASSFSGRQYF
TRBJ1-2,NA,NA,TRBV6-1,TGTGCCAGCAGTGAAGCGCAGAACCTCTATGGCTACACCTTC,CASSEAQNLYGYTF
TRBJ2-7,NA,TRBD1,TRBV11-1,TGTGCCAGCAGCCCGCCGGACAGGTCCTACGAGCAGTACTTC,CASSPPDRSYEQYF
TRBJ2-3,NA,NA,TRBV7-2,TGTGCCAGCAGCTTAGGGACTTCCACAGATACGCAGTATTTT,CASSLGTSTDTQYF
TRBJ2-5,NA,TRBD2,TRBV5-1,TGCGCCAGCAGCTTAAATGGACTAGTTCAAGAGACCCAGTACTTC,CASSLNGLVQETQYF
TRBJ2-5,NA,NA,TRBV7-6,TGTGCCAGCAGCCCCCGCCCGGGGATTGAGACCCAGTACTTC,CASSPRPGIETQYF
TRBJ1-2,NA,NA,TRBV25-1,TGTGCCAGCAGTGAAAGTGGGAGGTCCTACTATGGCTACACCTTC,CASSESGRSYYGYTF
TRBJ2-1,NA,NA,TRBV3-1/TRBV3-2,TGTGCCAGCAGCCAGGGTTCGCGCGGGAATGAGCAGTTCTTC,CASSQGSRGNEQFF
TRBJ2-1,NA,TRBD2,TRBV3-1/TRBV3-2,TGTGCCAGCAGCCAAGTGGTACTAGCGGGATACAATGAGCAGTTCTTC,CASSQVVLAGYNEQFF
TRBJ1-2,NA,NA,TRBV28,TGTGCCAGCAACCCTGGGGGGAACTATGGCTACACCTTC,CASNPGGNYGYTF
TRBJ1-2,NA,NA,TRBV10-1,TGCGCCAGCAGTGAGTCGAAAGGGGGTGCCGACGATGGCTACACCTTC,CASSESKGGADDGYTF
TRBJ1-6,NA,TRBD1,TRBV27,TGTGCCAGCAGTTTAACAGGGGCTCATAATTCACCCCTCCACTTT,CASSLTGAHNSPLHF
TRBJ1-2,NA,TRBD1,TRBV2,TGTGCCAGCAGCCAAAGGGGGACAGGGGAGATCGGTGGCTACACCTTC,CASSQRGTGEIGGYTF
TRBJ2-1,NA,NA,TRBV5-5,TGTGCCAGCATCCCACAGGTTAGCTCCTACAATGAGCAGTTCTTC,CASIPQVSSYNEQFF
TRBJ2-1,NA,TRBD1,TRBV11-1,TGTGCCAGCAGCCTACGGACAGGGGGCGGGGGTGAGCAGTTCTTC,CASSLRTGGGGEQFF
TRBJ1-4,NA,NA,TRBV30,TGTGCCTGGATTCCGACCCAAGGCGCCAGGGAAAAACTGTTTTTT,CAWIPTQGAREKLFF
TRBJ1-1,NA,NA,TRBV7-2,TGTGCCAGCAGCTTTTCTGCGGAAGCTTTCTTT,CASSFSAEAFF
TRBJ1-5,few,NA,TRBV7-9,TGTGCCAGCAGCTTATCAGGGTACAATCAGCCCCAGCATTTT,CASSLSGYNQPQHF
TRBJ1-6,NA,TRBD1,TRBV28,TGTGCCAGCAGTCCCCGAGACAGGGTCAATTCACCCCTCCACTTT,CASSPRDRVNSPLHF
TRBJ1-2,many,NA,TRBV5-1,TGCGCCAGCAGTCTTTACCCACAGGACCCTTCTAACTATGGCTACACCTTC,CASSLYPQDPSNYGYTF
TRBJ1-5,once,NA,TRBV28,TGTGCCAGCAGTTGGACGCAGGGTCGAAATCAGCCCCAGCATTTT,CASSWTQGRNQPQHF
TRBJ1-2,NA,TRBD1,TRBV6-5,TGTGCCAGCAGTTACTCGACAGGGGGAAACTATGGCTACACCTTC,CASSYSTGGNYGYTF
TRBJ1-5,NA,NA,TRBV10-3,TGTGCCATCAACACGGGTAGCAATCAGCCCCAGCATTTT,CAINTGSNQPQHF
TRBJ2-7,NA,TRBD2,TRBV19,TGTGCCAGTAGACTTCTTAGCGGGGAATACGAGCAGTACTTC,CASRLLSGEYEQYF
TRBJ2-7,NA,NA,TRBV4-1,TGCGCCAGCAGCCAAGTTGGACTCGTTGAGGAGCAGTACTTC,CASSQVGLVEEQYF
TRBJ1-2,NA,NA,TRBV15,TGTGCCACCAGCAGAGAGGTGGCAGGGTTCTATGGCTACACCTTC,CATSREVAGFYGYTF
TRBJ1-6,NA,TRBD1,TRBV29-1,TGCAGCGTACAGGGGGAAAATTCACCCCTCCACTTT,CSVQGENSPLHF
TRBJ2-2,NA,TRBD2,TRBV28,TGTGCCAGCAGTTTATCTCGGCTAGCGGGTTACACCGGGGAGCTGTTTTTT,CASSLSRLAGYTGELFF
TRBJ1-1,NA,NA,TRBV11-3,TGTGCCAGCAGCATACAGGGGAACACTGAAGCTTTCTTT,CASSIQGNTEAFF
TRBJ1-5,NA,NA,TRBV28,TGTGCCAGCAGTCTGCAGGGTTTGGGCAATCAGCCCCAGCATTTT,CASSLQGLGNQPQHF
TRBJ2-5,few,TRBD2,TRBV7-9,TGTGCCAGCAGCTTAGACGGCGGGAGGTCAGAGACCCAGTACTTC,CASSLDGGRSETQYF
TRBJ1-2,once,TRBD1,TRBV30,TGTGCCGGCAGCCCGGGACAGGGGCGGTGGTATGGCTACACCTTC,CAGSPGQGRWYGYTF
TRBJ2-3,NA,NA,TRBV25-1,TGTGCCAGCAGTGACTTAGCGGAGGCCGGAGATACGCAGTATTTT,CASSDLAEAGDTQYF
TRBJ1-5,NA,TRBD1,TRBV19,TGTGCCAGCCACCAGGGACAGGGATTTACAGCCCAGCATTTT,CASHQGQGFTAQHF
TRBJ1-5,NA,TRBD1,TRBV7-2,TGTGCCAGCAGCTTCGGGACAGGGGGCAATCAGCCCCAGCATTTT,CASSFGTGGNQPQHF
TRBJ1-5,NA,NA,TRBV28,TGTGCCAGCAGTTCGGATCAGCCCCAGCATTTT,CASSSDQPQHF
TRBJ2-3,NA,NA,TRBV6-5,TGTGCCAGCAGTTCCCCACGACAGGGCACAGATACGCAGTATTTT,CASSSPRQGTDTQYF
TRBJ1-5,many,NA,TRBV28,TGTGCCAGCAGCCCGACAGGAATGTTCACTCAGCCCCAGCATTTT,CASSPTGMFTQPQHF
TRBJ1-2,NA,NA,TRBV5-1,TGCGCCAGCAGCCCCGGACAGAACTATGGCTACACCTTC,CASSPGQNYGYTF
TRBJ2-3,NA,NA,TRBV19,TGTGCCAGTGCTGGAGACCTCGGCCTTCCCACAGATACGCAGTATTTT,CASAGDLGLPTDTQYF
TRBJ1-2,few,TRBD1,TRBV5-1,TGCGCCAGCAGCCCCACAGGGGCCCTAGGCTACACCTTC,CASSPTGALGYTF
TRBJ2-7,NA,TRBD1,TRBV2,TGTGCCAGCAGGGGACAGGGACCCTACGAGCAGTACTTC,CASRGQGPYEQYF
TRBJ1-2,NA,TRBD1,TRBV3-1/TRBV3-2,TGTGCCAGCAGCCCGGGACAGGGGGCAGATGGCTACACCTTC,CASSPGQGADGYTF